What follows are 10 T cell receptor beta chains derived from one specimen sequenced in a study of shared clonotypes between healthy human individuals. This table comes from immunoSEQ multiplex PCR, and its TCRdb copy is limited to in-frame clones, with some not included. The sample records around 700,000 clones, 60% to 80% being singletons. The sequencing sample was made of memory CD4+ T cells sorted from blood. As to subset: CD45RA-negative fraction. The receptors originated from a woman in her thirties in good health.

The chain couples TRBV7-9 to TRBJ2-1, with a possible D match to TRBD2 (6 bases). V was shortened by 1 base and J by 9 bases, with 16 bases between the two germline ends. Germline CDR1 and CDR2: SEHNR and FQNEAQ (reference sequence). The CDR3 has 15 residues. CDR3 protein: CASSLGASRRGEQFF. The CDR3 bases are TGTGCCAGCAGCTTAGGGGCTAGTAGGAGGGGTGAGCAGTTCTTC.

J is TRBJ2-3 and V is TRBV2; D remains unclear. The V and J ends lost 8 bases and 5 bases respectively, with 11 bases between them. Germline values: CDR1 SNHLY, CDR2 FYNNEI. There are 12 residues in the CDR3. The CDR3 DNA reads TGTGCCAGCTTTTTTCTTCAAGATACGCAGTATTTT. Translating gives CASFFLQDTQYF.

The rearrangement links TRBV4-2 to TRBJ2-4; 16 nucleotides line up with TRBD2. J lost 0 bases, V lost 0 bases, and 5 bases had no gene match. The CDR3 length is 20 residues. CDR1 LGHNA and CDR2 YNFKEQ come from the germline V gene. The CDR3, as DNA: TGTGCCAGCAGCCAAGATGGGACTAGCGGGAGGGCTCGAGCCAAAAACATTCAGTACTTC. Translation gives CASSQDGTSGRARAKNIQYF.

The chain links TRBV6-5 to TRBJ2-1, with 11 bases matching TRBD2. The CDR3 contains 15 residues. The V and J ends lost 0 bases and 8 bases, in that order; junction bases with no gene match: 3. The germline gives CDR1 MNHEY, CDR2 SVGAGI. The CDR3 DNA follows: TGTGCCAGCAGTTACTCCCTAGCGGGAGGTTATGAGCAGTTCTTC. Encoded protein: CASSYSLAGGYEQFF.

The CDR3 sequence is CASLNSVGAGELFF. CDR3 nucleotide sequence: TGCGCCAGTTTGAATAGCGTCGGCGCCGGGGAGCTGTTTTTT. The chain links TRBV5-1 to TRBJ2-2; a weak D match, TRBD2 (5 bases). Germline CDR1 is SGHRS and CDR2 is YFSETQ. The CDR3 is 14 residues long. Trimming stripped 8 bases from V and 6 bases from J, with 17 bases between. Combining the CDR3 with reference TRBV5-1 and TRBJ2-2 gives the whole variable domain KAGVTQTPRYLIKTRGQQVTLSCSPISGHRSVSWYQQTPGQGLQFLFEYFSETQRNKGNFPGRFSGRQFSNSRSEMNVSTLELGDSALYLCASLNSVGAGELFFGEGSRLTVL.

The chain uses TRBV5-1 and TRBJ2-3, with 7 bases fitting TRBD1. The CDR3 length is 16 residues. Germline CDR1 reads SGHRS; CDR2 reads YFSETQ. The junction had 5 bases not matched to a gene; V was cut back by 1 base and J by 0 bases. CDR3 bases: TGCGCCAGCAGCTTGTTGGGGACAGCTAGCACAGATACGCAGTATTTT. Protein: CASSLLGTASTDTQYF. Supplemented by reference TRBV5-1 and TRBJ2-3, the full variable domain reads KAGVTQTPRYLIKTRGQQVTLSCSPISGHRSVSWYQQTPGQGLQFLFEYFSETQRNKGNFPGRFSGRQFSNSRSEMNVSTLELGDSALYLCASSLLGTASTDTQYFGPGTRLTVL.

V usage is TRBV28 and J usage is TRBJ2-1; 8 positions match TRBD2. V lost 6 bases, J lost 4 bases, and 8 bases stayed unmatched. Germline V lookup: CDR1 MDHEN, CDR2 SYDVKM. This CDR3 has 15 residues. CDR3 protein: CASSSLADFYNEQFF. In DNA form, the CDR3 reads TGTGCCAGCAGCTCACTAGCGGATTTTTACAATGAGCAGTTCTTC. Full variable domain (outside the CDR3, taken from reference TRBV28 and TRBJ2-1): DVKVTQSSRYLVKRTGEKVFLECVQDMDHENMFWYRQDPGLGLRLIYFSYDVKMKEKGDIPEGYSVSREKKERFSLILESASTNQTSMYLCASSSLADFYNEQFFGPGTRLTVL.

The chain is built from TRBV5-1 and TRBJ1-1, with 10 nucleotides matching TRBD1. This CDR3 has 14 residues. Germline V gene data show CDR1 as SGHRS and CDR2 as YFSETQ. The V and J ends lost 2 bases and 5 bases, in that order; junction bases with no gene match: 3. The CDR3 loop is CASSFGTGETEAFF. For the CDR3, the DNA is TGCGCCAGCAGCTTCGGGACAGGGGAGACTGAAGCTTTCTTT.

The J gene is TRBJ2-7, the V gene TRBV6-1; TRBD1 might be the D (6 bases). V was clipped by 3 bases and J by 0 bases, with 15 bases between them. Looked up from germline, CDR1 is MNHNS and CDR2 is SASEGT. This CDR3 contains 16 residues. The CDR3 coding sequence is TGTGCCAGCAGTGATACCGGGACACCCCGCTCCTACGAGCAGTACTTC. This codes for CASSDTGTPRSYEQYF.

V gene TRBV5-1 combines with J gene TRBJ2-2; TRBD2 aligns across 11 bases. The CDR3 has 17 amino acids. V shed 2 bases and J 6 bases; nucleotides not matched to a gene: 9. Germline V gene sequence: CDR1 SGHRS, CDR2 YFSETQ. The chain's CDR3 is CASSLPTIAGGSGELFF. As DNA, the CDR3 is TGCGCCAGCAGCTTACCCACTATAGCGGGAGGGTCCGGGGAGCTGTTTTTT.